This T cell receptor (beta chain) appears in the sequencing data of a study of blood T cell repertoires in COVID-19. The CDR3 runs to 14 residues. CDR1 is SNHLY and CDR2 is FYNNEI in the germline V gene. Measured with immunoSEQ multiplex PCR; TCRdb has only the in-frame clones, and not every one. The sample consists of 220,000 or so clones, 80% to 90% of them appearing once. With respect to this clone: An end of the junction does not agree with germline; a read error may underlie this.

Sequencing used PBMCs or T cells enriched from blood (not recorded which). The chain links TRBV2 to TRBJ2-7, with 8 bases that match TRBD2. This TCR was sampled from a woman between 45 and 60 years old with acute COVID-19. CDR3 nucleotides: TGTGCCAGCAGGGAAGAGCGGGAGTCCTACGAGCAGTACTTC. This encodes CASREERESYEQYF.